A selection of T cell receptor beta chains follows, all from one sample in a study of T cells after somatic rescue of genetic block. Clones were sequenced by immunoSEQ multiplex PCR, and TCRdb holds only the in-frame ones, with some missing. The table lists 70,000 or so clones, around 92% of them singletons. Sequenced sample: peripheral blood mononuclear cells (PBMCs). The receptors shown here come from a middle-aged man. CDR3s include the opening cysteine and the closing phenylalanine or tryptophan. Fields, in order: clone size, V gene, D gene, J gene, CDR3 DNA, CDR3 protein. A D gene is named only where the DNA matches it firmly. Expanded clones are given a class, and other clones once, few, many or no size at all.

clone size: -
V gene: TRBV27
D gene: -
J gene: TRBJ2-7
CDR3 DNA: TGTGCCAGCAGTTTATCGATCTGGGGGGCGAAAAACGAGCAGTACTTC
CDR3 protein: CASSLSIWGAKNEQYF

clone size: -
V gene: TRBV28
D gene: -
J gene: TRBJ2-7
CDR3 DNA: TGTGCCAGCAGTTTAGGTGGACAAAGCTCCTACGAGCAGTACTTC
CDR3 protein: CASSLGGQSSYEQYF

clone size: once
V gene: TRBV9
D gene: TRBD1
J gene: TRBJ2-3
CDR3 DNA: TGTGCCAGCAGCGTCACGAACAGGGGTAACACAGATACGCAGTATTTT
CDR3 protein: CASSVTNRGNTDTQYF

clone size: -
V gene: TRBV30
D gene: -
J gene: TRBJ1-6
CDR3 DNA: TGTGCCTGGAGCCCCACAGGCCCCTATAATTCACCCCTCCACTTT
CDR3 protein: CAWSPTGPYNSPLHF

clone size: -
V gene: TRBV15
D gene: TRBD2
J gene: TRBJ2-5
CDR3 DNA: TGTGCCACCAGCAGAGGGTTAGCGGGGGCACAAGAGACCCAGTACTTC
CDR3 protein: CATSRGLAGAQETQYF

clone size: -
V gene: TRBV6-4
D gene: TRBD1
J gene: TRBJ2-1
CDR3 DNA: TGTGCCATCAGGGGGACAGGCCCGATTTACAATGAGCAGTTCTTC
CDR3 protein: CAIRGTGPIYNEQFF

clone size: -
V gene: TRBV11-2
D gene: TRBD2
J gene: TRBJ2-7
CDR3 DNA: TGTGCCAGCAGTCAGAGGGCACTAGCGGGAGGGCCTCACGAGCAGTACTTC
CDR3 protein: CASSQRALAGGPHEQYF

clone size: medium-sized
V gene: TRBV7-9
D gene: -
J gene: TRBJ2-5
CDR3 DNA: TGTGCCAGCAGCTCAACTAGACAGGTGCGGGAGACCCAGTACTTC
CDR3 protein: CASSSTRQVRETQYF

clone size: -
V gene: TRBV11-3
D gene: -
J gene: TRBJ2-2
CDR3 DNA: TGTGCCAGCAGCTTAGGTGCAGAGGACACCGGGGAGCTGTTTTTT
CDR3 protein: CASSLGAEDTGELFF

clone size: -
V gene: TRBV29-1
D gene: TRBD2
J gene: TRBJ2-1
CDR3 DNA: TGCAGCGTTGAAGTGTGGAGCGGGACTAGCGGGAACACCTACAATGAGCAGTTCTTC
CDR3 protein: CSVEVWSGTSGNTYNEQFF

clone size: -
V gene: TRBV6-1
D gene: -
J gene: TRBJ2-6
CDR3 DNA: TGTGCCAGCAGTATCTCTGGGGCCAACGTCCTGACTTTC
CDR3 protein: CASSISGANVLTF

clone size: -
V gene: TRBV2
D gene: -
J gene: TRBJ1-1
CDR3 DNA: TGTGCCATCACTCCCCCGGGGGCGAAAACTGAAGCTTTCTTT
CDR3 protein: CAITPPGAKTEAFF

clone size: -
V gene: TRBV6-1
D gene: -
J gene: TRBJ2-7
CDR3 DNA: TGTGCCAGCAGGACGGGGATCGAGCAGTACTTC
CDR3 protein: CASRTGIEQYF

clone size: once
V gene: TRBV11-3
D gene: TRBD1
J gene: TRBJ1-3
CDR3 DNA: TGTGCCAGCAGCTTAGGGGACAGACACTCTGGAAACACCATATATTTT
CDR3 protein: CASSLGDRHSGNTIYF

clone size: -
V gene: TRBV18
D gene: TRBD1
J gene: TRBJ1-1
CDR3 DNA: TGTGCCAGCTCAACCGGGACAGGGGGCGGGACTGAAGCTTTCTTT
CDR3 protein: CASSTGTGGGTEAFF

clone size: few
V gene: TRBV6-6
D gene: -
J gene: TRBJ1-5
CDR3 DNA: TGTGCCAGCAGTTACGGGACACCCAGCAATCAGCCCCAGCATTTT
CDR3 protein: CASSYGTPSNQPQHF

clone size: once
V gene: TRBV6-5
D gene: TRBD1
J gene: TRBJ1-5
CDR3 DNA: TGTGCCAGCAGTTACGGGACAGGGGATCAGCCCCAGCATTTT
CDR3 protein: CASSYGTGDQPQHF

clone size: -
V gene: TRBV7-6
D gene: -
J gene: TRBJ2-3
CDR3 DNA: TGTGCCAGCAGCTTCCTATTAGGGGAAGTGGATACGCAGTATTTT
CDR3 protein: CASSFLLGEVDTQYF

clone size: -
V gene: TRBV19
D gene: -
J gene: TRBJ2-4
CDR3 DNA: TGTGCCAGTAGTATTGGGCCCAATGACATTCAGTACTTC
CDR3 protein: CASSIGPNDIQYF

clone size: -
V gene: TRBV21-1
D gene: -
J gene: TRBJ1-1
CDR3 DNA: TGTGCCAGCATTTTCAGGGGGAGCACTGAAGCTTTCTTT
CDR3 protein: CASIFRGSTEAFF

clone size: few
V gene: TRBV6-5
D gene: -
J gene: TRBJ1-1
CDR3 DNA: TGTGCCAGCAGCAAAGGGAGTCTTCCTGAAGCTTTCTTT
CDR3 protein: CASSKGSLPEAFF

clone size: -
V gene: TRBV2
D gene: -
J gene: TRBJ1-1
CDR3 DNA: TGTGCCAGCAGTGAGGGGACGGTGAACACTGAAGCTTTCTTT
CDR3 protein: CASSEGTVNTEAFF

clone size: -
V gene: TRBV25-1
D gene: -
J gene: TRBJ1-4
CDR3 DNA: TGTGCCAGCAGTCTGGAGGGCGCGGGCGAAAAACTGTTTTTT
CDR3 protein: CASSLEGAGEKLFF

clone size: -
V gene: TRBV27
D gene: TRBD2
J gene: TRBJ2-1
CDR3 DNA: TGTGCCAGCAGTCGACGACTAGCGGGGGGCCCCTACAATGAGCAGTTCTTC
CDR3 protein: CASSRRLAGGPYNEQFF

clone size: -
V gene: TRBV5-4
D gene: -
J gene: TRBJ2-3
CDR3 DNA: TGTGCCAGCAGCTTGGATGGTTTACCCTTAGCTACGCAGTATTTT
CDR3 protein: CASSLDGLPLATQYF

clone size: -
V gene: TRBV5-1
D gene: TRBD2
J gene: TRBJ2-1
CDR3 DNA: TGCGCCAGCAGCTCCTTAAGACAGCTTAGCGGGGCGGTCGATGAGCAGTTCTTC
CDR3 protein: CASSSLRQLSGAVDEQFF

clone size: -
V gene: TRBV29-1
D gene: -
J gene: TRBJ1-2
CDR3 DNA: TGCAGCGTTGAGGGGGGGGCAGGCTACACCTTC
CDR3 protein: CSVEGGAGYTF

clone size: -
V gene: TRBV11-2
D gene: TRBD1
J gene: TRBJ1-5
CDR3 DNA: TGTGCCAGCAGCTTAGGGACAGGGATCAGCAATCAGCCCCAGCATTTT
CDR3 protein: CASSLGTGISNQPQHF

clone size: -
V gene: TRBV28
D gene: -
J gene: TRBJ2-3
CDR3 DNA: TGTGCCAGCAGTCTAGTAGGGTATGGCACAGATACGCAGTATTTT
CDR3 protein: CASSLVGYGTDTQYF

clone size: -
V gene: TRBV6-9
D gene: TRBD1
J gene: TRBJ1-1
CDR3 DNA: TGTGCCAGCAGGGCCACAGGGGTTGAAGCTTTCTTT
CDR3 protein: CASRATGVEAFF

clone size: -
V gene: TRBV7-8
D gene: -
J gene: TRBJ1-2
CDR3 DNA: TGTGCCAGCACCTTTGACATTAACTATGGCTACACCTTC
CDR3 protein: CASTFDINYGYTF

clone size: few
V gene: TRBV6-5
D gene: TRBD1
J gene: TRBJ1-2
CDR3 DNA: TGTGCCAGCAGTTACTCAAGGACAGGAGGGAACTATGGCTACACCTTC
CDR3 protein: CASSYSRTGGNYGYTF

clone size: once
V gene: TRBV28
D gene: TRBD1
J gene: TRBJ2-7
CDR3 DNA: TGTGCCAGCAGTTTAGGATCTTGGGGACAGCCCAACTACGAGCAGTACTTC
CDR3 protein: CASSLGSWGQPNYEQYF

clone size: -
V gene: TRBV5-1
D gene: -
J gene: TRBJ1-2
CDR3 DNA: TGCGCCAGCAGTGACAGTGGGCGCTATGGCTACACCTTC
CDR3 protein: CASSDSGRYGYTF

clone size: -
V gene: TRBV19
D gene: TRBD1
J gene: TRBJ1-5
CDR3 DNA: TGTGCCAGTAGTAGCGACAGGGGCGACAATCAGCCCCAGCATTTT
CDR3 protein: CASSSDRGDNQPQHF

clone size: -
V gene: TRBV7-6
D gene: -
J gene: TRBJ1-5
CDR3 DNA: TGTGCCAGCAGCCCTTTGCTTAGGGAGCAGCTGGGTCAGCCCCAGCATTTT
CDR3 protein: CASSPLLREQLGQPQHF

clone size: -
V gene: TRBV5-4
D gene: TRBD2
J gene: TRBJ2-4
CDR3 DNA: TGTGCCAGCAGCTTTTCTAGCGGGGGAGCCAAAAACATTCAGTACTTC
CDR3 protein: CASSFSSGGAKNIQYF

clone size: -
V gene: TRBV18
D gene: TRBD2
J gene: TRBJ2-3
CDR3 DNA: TGTGCCAGCTCACCACGAGCGGGGGGGATGACAGATACGCAGTATTTT
CDR3 protein: CASSPRAGGMTDTQYF

clone size: -
V gene: TRBV19
D gene: TRBD2
J gene: TRBJ2-4
CDR3 DNA: TGTGCCAGTAGTAGCGGGAGAAAAAACATTCAGTACTTC
CDR3 protein: CASSSGRKNIQYF

clone size: -
V gene: TRBV5-1
D gene: -
J gene: TRBJ1-1
CDR3 DNA: TGCGCCAGCAGCTTGGGGCAGGGATTCATGAACACTGAAGCTTTCTTT
CDR3 protein: CASSLGQGFMNTEAFF